The 32 T cell receptor beta chains below all came from one sample that was sequenced in a study of T cell responses to AZD1222 COVID-19 vaccine. Assay used: immunoSEQ multiplex PCR; TCRdb lists only in-frame clones, some missing. The table includes tens of thousands of clones, about four fifths detected once. Sample: peripheral blood, taken 28 days after the second dose of the MenACWY control vaccine. These receptors were collected from an adult who received the MenACWY meningococcal vaccine as a control.

J is TRBJ2-1 and V is TRBV15, with TRBD2 matching over 11 bases. Germline CDR1 reads LNHNV; CDR2 reads YYDKDF (reference sequence). Losses at the gene ends were 0 bases for V and 4 bases for J; bases not matched to a gene: 5. This CDR3 is built from 17 residues. CDR3 in amino acids: CATSREEASGRYNEQFF. DNA of the CDR3: TGTGCCACCAGCAGAGAAGAGGCTAGCGGGAGGTACAATGAGCAGTTCTTC.

V gene TRBV28 combines with J gene TRBJ2-7; D is perhaps TRBD2 (6 bases). The V and J ends lost 7 bases and 3 bases respectively, with 16 bases between them. The CDR3 is 14 amino acids. CDR1 is MDHEN, CDR2 SYDVKM, per germline. The CDR3 region has the DNA TGTGCCAGCACCCGCCGGGGCGGGAACTACGAGCAGTACTTC. Its protein product is CASTRRGGNYEQYF.

The J gene is TRBJ2-4, the V gene TRBV19, with D possibly being TRBD1 (5 bases). Germline V CDR1 and CDR2: LNHDA, SQIVND (reference sequence). Trimming removed 3 bases from V and 6 bases from J, with 9 bases in between. The CDR3 length is 13 residues. The CDR3 sequence is CASSIGQGNIQYF. As DNA, the CDR3 is TGTGCCAGTAGTATTGGGCAGGGAAACATTCAGTACTTC.

The CDR3 region has the DNA TGTGCCAGCAGCCCCTCCGGGACTAGCGGGAGATCGGAGACCCAGTACTTC. It is translated as CASSPSGTSGRSETQYF. This chain links TRBV7-2 with TRBJ2-5, with TRBD2 matching 14 bases. V shed 5 bases and J 5 bases; nucleotides not matched to a gene: 10. Germline V CDR1 and CDR2: SGHTA, FQGNSA. The CDR3 has 17 amino acids.

The chain uses TRBV27 and TRBJ1-2; a possible D gene is TRBD1 (6 bases). V lost 4 bases, J lost 2 bases, and 14 bases lay in between. This CDR3 is built from 15 residues. Germline V gene lookup returns CDR1 MNHEY and CDR2 SMNVEV (reference sequence). CDR3 sequence reads: CASSSRQVGNYGYTF. The CDR3 nucleotides read TGTGCCAGCAGTTCCCGACAGGTAGGGAACTATGGCTACACCTTC.

The chain uses TRBV30 and TRBJ1-4; a possible D gene is TRBD1 (5 bases). The ends were cut back, 5 bases at V and 3 bases at J, with 19 bases in the middle. Germline V CDR1 and CDR2: GTSNPN, SVGIG (reference sequence). CDR3 size: 16 residues. The CDR3 nucleotides are TGTGCCTGGTGCCCCGGACGGGGGGAAGCTAATGAAAAACTGTTTTTT. Its translation is CAWCPGRGEANEKLFF.

The chain uses TRBV28 and TRBJ1-1; D remains unclear. The CDR3 loop spans 16 amino acids. Germline CDR1 and CDR2: MDHEN and SYDVKM. Trimming removed 2 bases at V and 5 bases at J, with 18 bases between. The CDR3 region is CASSLMESSGVTEAFF. In DNA form, the CDR3 reads TGTGCCAGCAGTTTAATGGAATCAAGCGGAGTTACTGAAGCTTTCTTT.

The chain recombines TRBV6-5 with TRBJ2-5, with D possibly TRBD2 on 5 matching bases. The CDR3 loop spans 10 amino acids. Trimming took 8 bases from V and 9 from J, leaving 10 bases between them. Germline-derived CDR1 and CDR2 are MNHEY and SVGAGI. This CDR3 reads CASGSGAQYF. Written as DNA, the CDR3 is TGTGCCAGCGGTTCCGGGGCCCAGTACTTC.

V gene TRBV5-1 combines with J gene TRBJ1-4; D gene uncertain. Looked up from germline, CDR1 is SGHRS and CDR2 is YFSETQ. This CDR3 contains 17 residues. The ends were cut back, 0 bases at V and 0 bases at J, with 12 bases in the middle. CDR3 sequence: CASSLEMPLTTNEKLFF. CDR3 nucleotides: TGCGCCAGCAGCTTGGAGATGCCCCTTACAACTAATGAAAAACTGTTTTTT.

This clone was picked up one time. The V and J genes are TRBV11-2 and TRBJ1-2; D possibly corresponds to TRBD1 (5 bases). V was shortened by 8 bases and J by 8 bases, with 9 bases between the two germline ends. Germline CDR1 and CDR2: SGHAT and FQNNGV. There are 10 residues in the CDR3. This CDR3 reads CASGDSGYTF. In DNA form, the CDR3 reads TGTGCCAGCGGGGACTCGGGCTACACCTTC.

This rearrangement joins TRBV28 to TRBJ1-2; a weak D match, TRBD1 (6 bases). Per the germline V gene, CDR1 is MDHEN and CDR2 is SYDVKM. V dropped 10 bases and J dropped 1 base, with 22 bases sitting between them. This CDR3 comprises 16 residues. CDR3 region: CAITASGGPFNYGYTF. The CDR3 nucleotides read TGTGCCATCACTGCGTCGGGGGGGCCGTTTAACTATGGCTACACCTTC.

This clone was detected a few times. The chain recombines TRBV19 with TRBJ1-2; D unclear. CDR1 is LNHDA and CDR2 is SQIVND in the germline V gene (reference sequence). V was pared by 10 bases and J by 3 bases, with 12 bases between. The CDR3 is made up of 12 amino acids. The CDR3 bases are TGTGCCACCACAAGTCTGCACTATGGCTACACCTTC. It yields the protein CATTSLHYGYTF. Based on the CDR3 plus reference TRBV19 and TRBJ1-2, the full variable domain is DGGITQSPKYLFRKEGQNVTLSCEQNLNHDAMYWYRQDPGQGLRLIYYSQIVNDFQKGDIAEGYSVSREKKESFPLTVTSAQKNPTAFYLCATTSLHYGYTFGSGTRLTVV.

Many counts were recorded for this clone. The J gene is TRBJ2-5, the V gene TRBV7-9; 8 positions match TRBD2. With V trimmed by 10 bases and J by 5 bases, 9 bases remained unmatched. The germline V gene encodes CDR1 SEHNR and CDR2 FQNEAQ (reference sequence). CDR3 size: 13 residues. The CDR3 sequence is CATRQAGVETQYF. CDR3 bases: TGTGCCACCCGTCAAGCGGGGGTGGAGACCCAGTACTTC.

The table lists this clone with a count of one. A junction end diverges from the germline sequence, so it may reflect a read error. V is TRBV5-6 and J is TRBJ2-6, with a possible D match to TRBD2 (5 bases). Per the germline V gene, CDR1 is SGHDT and CDR2 is YYEEEE. The length of the CDR3 is 15 residues. The CDR3 loop reads CASGFEGSGANVLTF. CDR3 coding DNA: TGTGCCAGCGGCTTTGAGGGCTCTGGGGCCAACGTCCTGACTTTC.

Only one count was recorded for this clone. J is TRBJ1-2 and V is TRBV19; a weak D match, TRBD1 (6 bases). The V end lost 6 bases, the J end lost 8 bases, and 22 bases lay between the germline ends. CDR1 is LNHDA, CDR2 SQIVND, per germline (reference sequence). CDR3 length equals 15 residues. CDR3 nucleotide sequence: TGTGCCAGTAGAGATGGATCGGCAGGGGTCGAGGGCTACACCTTC. The encoded protein is CASRDGSAGVEGYTF.

This clone has only one observation. The chain employs TRBV29-1 and TRBJ1-5; 10 bases match TRBD1. Unmatched junction bases numbered 8, after V lost 5 bases and J lost 4 bases. Germline assignment: CDR1 SQVTM and CDR2 ANQGSEA. CDR3 size: 15 residues. The CDR3 coding sequence is TGCAGCGTTACCCTGGGACAGGGGAATAATCAGCCCCAGCATTTT. It is translated as CSVTLGQGNNQPQHF.

V gene TRBV5-6 combines with J gene TRBJ1-2; 8 bases fit TRBD1. Germline V CDR1 and CDR2: SGHDT, YYEEEE. This CDR3 is 15 amino acids long. The trim removed 4 bases at V and 0 bases at J, leaving 5 bases unmatched. CDR3 protein: CASSEDRGANYGYTF. As DNA, the CDR3 is TGTGCCAGCAGCGAAGACAGGGGAGCTAACTATGGCTACACCTTC.

This clone was counted between two and nine times. CDR3 nucleotides: TGCGCCAGCAGTCAATCGGCGGAAAGGACAGGTCCCTCCTACGAGCAGTACTTC. Translating it yields CASSQSAERTGPSYEQYF. The chain is built from TRBV23-1 and TRBJ2-7, with 7 bases lining up with TRBD1. TRBV23-1 is known as an ORF, though its function is uncertain. The CDR3 contains 18 residues. Trimming at V came to 0 bases and at J to 0 bases, leaving 11 bases not matched to a gene.

The chain is built from TRBV6-5 and TRBJ1-4, with 10 positions matching TRBD1. CDR1 is MNHEY and CDR2 is SVGAGI in the germline V gene. Trimming removed 11 bases from V and 8 bases from J; junction bases left unmatched: 11. The CDR3 runs to 14 residues. This CDR3 is CAGETGGVGEKLFF. CDR3 bases: TGTGCCGGTGAGACAGGGGGCGTAGGAGAAAAACTGTTTTTT.

This chain links TRBV6-5 with TRBJ1-2; 10 bases are shared with TRBD1. V was pared by 6 bases and J by 6 bases, with 4 bases of the junction left unmatched. This CDR3 region has 13 residues. Germline CDR1 is MNHEY and CDR2 is SVGAGI. CDR3 loop: CASRRGTGDGYTF. CDR3 nucleotides: TGTGCCAGCAGACGCGGGACAGGGGATGGCTACACCTTC.

J is TRBJ1-3 and V is TRBV19; D is unclear. This CDR3 is built from 11 residues. The germline V gene has CDR1 LNHDA and CDR2 SQIVND (reference sequence). Trimming cost V 8 bases and J 7 bases, with 9 bases left between them. In nucleotides, the CDR3 is TGTGCCAGTGACGGGCGGAACACCATATATTTT. Protein product: CASDGRNTIYF. The whole variable domain, remainder taken from reference TRBV19 and TRBJ1-3, is DGGITQSPKYLFRKEGQNVTLSCEQNLNHDAMYWYRQDPGQGLRLIYYSQIVNDFQKGDIAEGYSVSREKKESFPLTVTSAQKNPTAFYLCASDGRNTIYFGEGSWLTVV.

This sequence joins TRBV5-1 and TRBJ1-4; no clear D gene. The germline CDR1 and CDR2 sequences are SGHRS and YFSETQ. This CDR3 contains 15 residues. Trimming pared 6 bases from V and 0 bases from J, leaving 12 bases between. CDR3 sequence reads: CASKSGVATNEKLFF. The CDR3 bases are TGCGCCAGCAAATCTGGAGTAGCAACTAATGAAAAACTGTTTTTT. Full variable domain (remainder filled in from reference TRBV5-1 and TRBJ1-4): KAGVTQTPRYLIKTRGQQVTLSCSPISGHRSVSWYQQTPGQGLQFLFEYFSETQRNKGNFPGRFSGRQFSNSRSEMNVSTLELGDSALYLCASKSGVATNEKLFFGSGTQLSVL.

The rearrangement links TRBV7-9 to TRBJ1-2; unclear D gene. Germline-derived CDR1 and CDR2 are SEHNR and FQNEAQ (reference sequence). The CDR3 runs to 12 residues. The V and J ends lost 5 bases and 4 bases respectively, with 8 bases between them. CDR3 DNA: TGTGCCAGCAGCGAGCGGATCTATGGCTACACCTTC. This translates into CASSERIYGYTF.

The gene calls are TRBV6-1 and TRBJ1-6; D is uncertain. Per germline, CDR1 MNHNS and CDR2 SASEGT. V lost 2 bases and J 10 bases, leaving 6 bases between the germline ends. This CDR3 is built from 12 residues. CDR3 residues: CASSELRSPLHF. CDR3 nucleotides: TGTGCCAGCAGTGAACTCAGGTCACCCCTCCACTTT.

This sequence joins TRBV5-1 and TRBJ2-5; 7 positions agree with TRBD2. V shed 1 base, J shed 5 bases, and the junction held 8 bases outside the gene matches. The V gene's germline CDR1 is SGHRS and CDR2 YFSETQ. This CDR3 has 15 amino acids. The DNA of the CDR3 is TGCGCCAGCAGCTTGCTCACAGCGGGAATGGAGACCCAGTACTTC. It yields the protein CASSLLTAGMETQYF.

The chain has TRBV5-1 and TRBJ1-3; D is unclear. The V gene lost 4 bases and the J gene lost 3 bases, with 5 bases spanning the gap. Germline-derived CDR1 and CDR2 are SGHRS and YFSETQ. The CDR3 is 12 amino acids. The CDR3 nucleotides are TGCGCCAGCAGCCCGTATGGAAACACCATATATTTT. Residues: CASSPYGNTIYF.

This clone was recorded once. The J gene is TRBJ2-5, the V gene TRBV30; weak D call: TRBD2 (6 bases). CDR3 length: 11 amino acids. Germline values: CDR1 GTSNPN, CDR2 SVGIG (reference sequence). V was cut by 4 bases and J by 4 bases, with 7 bases left in between. In nucleotides, the CDR3 is TGTGCCTGGATGCGGGGAGAGACCCAGTACTTC. Protein: CAWMRGETQYF. Together with reference TRBV30 and TRBJ2-5, the CDR3 gives the full variable domain: SQTIHQWPATLVQPVGSPLSLECTVEGTSNPNLYWYRQAAGRGLQLLFYSVGIGQISSEVPQNLSASRPQDRQFILSSKKLLLSDSGFYLCAWMRGETQYFGPGTRLLVL.

The CDR3 bases are TGTGCCAGCAGTTACTCGGGACTGGGAGGGGAAAAACTGTTTTTT. As protein: CASSYSGLGGEKLFF. The V gene is TRBV6-6, the J gene TRBJ1-4; a possible D gene is TRBD1 (5 bases). The V and J ends lost 0 bases and 8 bases respectively, with 13 bases between them. The CDR3 runs to 15 residues. The germline V gene has CDR1 MNHNY and CDR2 SVGAGI (reference sequence).

For the CDR3, the DNA is TGTGCCAGTAGTAGGAGTAGCGGGGGACTCCTGGACGAGCAGTACTTC. This codes for CASSRSSGGLLDEQYF. The V gene is TRBV19, the J gene TRBJ2-7, with TRBD2 matching 9 bases. V dropped 4 bases and J dropped 5; count of bases not matched to a gene: 12. Germline CDR1 is LNHDA and CDR2 is SQIVND (reference sequence). CDR3 size: 16 residues.

This chain uses TRBV7-3 with TRBJ2-5; no clear D gene. V shed 9 bases and J shed 3 bases, with 8 bases lying between them. Germline V gives CDR1 SGHTA, CDR2 FQGTGA. This CDR3 is 11 amino acids long. The CDR3 DNA sequence: TGTGCCAGAAAGCCTAAAGAGACCCAGTACTTC. Translation gives CARKPKETQYF.

A few counts support this clone. The CDR3 loop is CASSVDRIANTGELFF. The CDR3 bases are TGTGCCAGCAGCGTAGACAGGATCGCGAACACCGGGGAGCTGTTTTTT. The V call is TRBV9, the J call TRBJ2-2; perhaps TRBD1 as D (5 bases). This CDR3 has 16 amino acids. V was pared by 0 bases and J by 0 bases, with 9 bases between. Germline CDR1 is SGDLS and CDR2 is YYNGEE.

The CDR3 DNA follows: TGTGCCAGCAGTTACTATGAGGGGGCCTCCTACGAGCAGTACTTC. It is translated as CASSYYEGASYEQYF. The chain has TRBV6-5 and TRBJ2-7, with TRBD1 matching 7 bases. V was pared by 1 base and J by 0 bases, with 3 bases of the junction left unmatched. Germline V lookup: CDR1 MNHEY, CDR2 SVGAGI. There are 15 residues in the CDR3.